This TCR beta chain originates from a study of cytomegalovirus exposure and HLA in healthy donors (dated by TCRdb to 2016 to 2017). In the study overall: An earlier analysis of approximately 590 of the donors reported approximately 290 Gb of sequence data and 100 million to 130 million unique TCR beta sequences from some 180 million T cells. Among the roughly 390 genotyped donors, around 79% belonged to the genetic ancestry cluster associated with self-reported Caucasian donors. Every repertoire in the discovery cohort had been generated on one and the same sequencing platform. To predict cytomegalovirus infection status, the study brought together high-throughput TCR immunosequencing, statistical association of individual TCRs with disease status, and machine learning. An early release covering around 630 HLA-typed donors comprised about 320 gigabases of sequencing data and approximately 85 million unique TCR sequences. Along with the roughly 670-subject first cohort, a separate validation cohort of over a hundred different subjects was used. HLA typing included class I and class II loci at four-digit resolution. Donor age, sex, ethnicity and CMV serostatus were collected together with the repertoire data. A later genetic analysis used genome-wide SNP genotypes for about 60% of the roughly 670 donors, treating that subset as a discovery cohort. Using immunosequencing, the study profiled T cell repertoires from 666 subjects and related those repertoires to cytomegalovirus serostatus. Rather than drawing on any new phenotypic data, the later analysis identified candidate immune exposures from TCR beta sequences and the way those sequences occurred across donors. A later analysis re-analyzed previously published TCR beta repertoires from 600 to 850 donors and added high-resolution HLA genotyping to study TCR occurrence patterns. An earlier analysis of fewer than 750 of the donors used high-throughput TCR beta sequencing to judge whether each TCR beta V gene segment behaved as functional or pseudogenic. The aim of the study was to test whether cataloging public T cell receptors could identify signatures of past pathogen exposure. Typing coverage differed by locus: A, B, C, DRB1 and DQB1 were typed in roughly 620-630 donors, DQA1 in 500 to 550, DPA1 in over 600, and DPB1 in 450 to 490. On average, roughly 240,000 unique TCR beta nucleotide sequences were sequenced per donor among roughly 430 genotyped donors of the cohort, with 15% to 20% of those sequences being non-productive. Four to six DR-DQ haplotypes were handled as single units for association and clustering, since linkage in the cohort was strong.

With regard to this clone: Its antigen specificity is not known. Per-base quality was not reported, and no clone a single base away is much larger than it.

Here is what the overall study found, with its caveats: A further reported finding was that TCR beta sequences accurately predicted the HLA-A and HLA-B alleles for most subjects in the first cohort. A few of the identified cytomegalovirus-associated TCR beta chains were confirmed in vitro to be specific for cytomegalovirus antigens. A later genetic analysis associated a missense DCLRE1C variant with V-gene and J-gene trimming of TCR beta chains, and an independent cohort replicated the association. In a later analysis, HLA-associated TCR beta chains were found to be more clonally expanded and to have lower generation probabilities than equally common non-associated chains. A later analysis found that most CMV-associated TCR beta chains appeared HLA-restricted, with HLA associations seemingly driven largely by CMV exposure. Strong co-occurrence of HLA alleles, especially DR and DQ, made assigning TCR associations to individual alleles difficult. Because counts were too low, roughly 17 rarely observed V segments, including chromosome 9 orphons, were left out of the earlier analysis of a few hundred of the donors. The classifier was reported to diagnose cytomegalovirus status with high specificity and sensitivity in both the original and validation cohorts. The presence/absence analyses assumed that sequencing depth was roughly uniform across donors, and that assumption may not be true. Some IMGT-functional V segments, including TRBV6-2 and TRBV6-3, could not be distinguished by the 87-base-pair reads and were therefore excluded. Linkage disequilibrium might explain the correlated functional status among segregating V segments, but an unknown experimental factor could not be ruled out. According to a later analysis, TCR association rates differed among HLA loci, with DRB1 alleles showing the most associated TCRs and HLA-C alleles showing the fewest. A cluster of highly shared sequence variants was judged likely to be a technical artifact of the sequencing pipeline. A later analysis associated 16,951 TCR beta sequences with specific HLA alleles at a false discovery rate of 0.05. HLA typing was unavailable for some donors at each locus, so association tests used only the typed subset. In an earlier analysis of some 550 of the donors, most TCR beta V segments were observed in productive rearrangements about 87% or about 30% of the time, broadly matching IMGT annotations. The authors suggested that the approach could potentially be generalized to other disease states and immunological phenotypes. A total of 150 to 200 TCR beta chains were listed by the study as associated with cytomegalovirus. A later genetic analysis reported fewer N-insertions in productive TCRs among donors in an Asian-associated ancestry cluster than the approximately 670-donor mean. A later analysis reported that several top co-occurrence clusters appeared linked to parvovirus B19, influenza, CMV and Epstein-Barr virus. Immune exposure information for the cohort was limited to CMV serostatus. The cohort was sequenced for TCR beta chains only, and without alpha or paired-chain data the features that could be detected were limited. Across donors, most TCR sequences were observed very rarely, whereas some public TCRs were present in many individuals.

Library method: the immunoSEQ multiplex PCR assay. A mixture of 60 forward primers for TCR Vbeta segments and 13 reverse primers for TCR Jbeta segments was used in the multiplex PCR. The CDR3 region of rearranged TCR beta genes was amplified from genomic DNA with a multiplex PCR assay. Amplified TCR beta libraries were sequenced as 87-base-pair reads on the Illumina HiSeq System. The original methods were these. Across the 700 or so repertoires, a later analysis counted 60 million to 90 million unique TCR beta chains, some 11 million of which were shared by at least two donors. A nearest-neighbor algorithm error-corrected the raw reads and collapsed the reads into unique sequences, merging closely related sequences to remove PCR and sequencing errors. To assign V, D and J gene segments, CDR3 sequences were aligned to IMGT reference sequences. For a sequence to be retained, at least a six-nucleotide match to both a V gene segment and a J gene segment was required. A rearrangement was called productive if the CDR3 had no stop codons and remained in frame with V and J, and every other rearrangement was called non-productive. CDR3 was defined according to IMGT convention as the region running from the second conserved V-encoded cysteine to the conserved J-encoded phenylalanine. Sequences without an unambiguous match to a single V gene segment were excluded from the earlier analysis of several hundred of the donors. An earlier analysis of about 590 of the donors classified V segments as functional when productive rearrangements were above 56.7% and as segregating when the standard deviation between donors was above 5%. A statistical classification framework was developed to diagnose cytomegalovirus status using the catalog of TCR beta chain sequences. A later analysis assigned V and J genes by comparing TCR nucleotide sequences with IMGT/GENE-DB human TR gene sequences. The TCRdist pipeline was used in a later analysis to assign CDR3 sequences and most-parsimonious VDJ recombination scenarios. In a later analysis, every TCR beta chain was defined by the combination of its CDR3 amino acid sequence and its V-gene family, and reads without a unique V-gene family were dropped. In a later analysis, around 600 highly shared, low-generation-probability nucleotide sequences were removed to address suspected cross-contamination and a sequencing artifact. For each public chain, a later analysis derived a clonal expansion index from normalized ranks of inferred template counts within each repertoire. In a later analysis, generation probabilities were computed with a VDJ recombination model fitted to out-of-frame rearrangements, and the resulting probabilities were checked against IGoR. A later analysis scored TCR-TCR, TCR-HLA and TCR-CMV co-occurrence with hypergeometric tests, applying a repertoire-size bias correction to TCR pairs. A later analysis estimated false discovery rates by permuting HLA or CMV assignments 20 times. In a later analysis, co-occurring TCRs were grouped using DBSCAN, and TCRdist sequence similarity was added for clustering within HLA-allele-positive subsets. Repertoires with fewer than 30,000 or more than 120,000 public chains, plus five repertoires with anomalous nucleotide sharing, were excluded from co-occurrence clustering. TCRdb took this table from immuneACCESS and kept in-frame rearrangements with V and J called. Such tables lack part of the clones; where checked against another copy, unresolved V genes explain under half of the gap, and the rest is unexplained. V, J and clone size derive from that table, while D and trimming were established from the DNA sequence. The sample table shows over 70,000 clones, and roughly 70% are seen once. The top ten clonotypes cover around 2.3% of the sample.

In total, fewer than 750 healthy bone marrow donors made up the cohort. Cohort members were all nominally healthy when sampled, although unrecorded immune exposures were likely present. The donor was CMV seronegative and was included in the group of 352 seronegative cohort members. Every donor gave a peripheral blood sample, and the peripheral blood mononuclear cells from that sample were used for TCR beta sequencing. The Qiagen DNeasy Blood Extraction Kit was used to extract genomic DNA from the blood cell samples. Reading the germline V gene gives CDR1 KGHSH and CDR2 LQKENI. V loses 2 bases, J loses 6 bases, and the germline ends lie 14 bases apart. The CDR3 goes from the cysteine to the phenylalanine over 15 residues. Only the CDR3 portion is preserved as DNA: 45 bases, with reading frame beginning at the first base.

The source of this sequence is a man aged 25 to 40 in good health and CMV-seronegative. Sequencing was done on a sample of PBMCs. The rearranged chain carries TRBV18 and TRBJ1-5, with no confidently assigned D gene. The nucleotides are TGTGCCAGCTCACCAGGCGGCCTAGGGAGTCAGCCCCAGCATTTT. This codes for CASSPGGLGSQPQHF.